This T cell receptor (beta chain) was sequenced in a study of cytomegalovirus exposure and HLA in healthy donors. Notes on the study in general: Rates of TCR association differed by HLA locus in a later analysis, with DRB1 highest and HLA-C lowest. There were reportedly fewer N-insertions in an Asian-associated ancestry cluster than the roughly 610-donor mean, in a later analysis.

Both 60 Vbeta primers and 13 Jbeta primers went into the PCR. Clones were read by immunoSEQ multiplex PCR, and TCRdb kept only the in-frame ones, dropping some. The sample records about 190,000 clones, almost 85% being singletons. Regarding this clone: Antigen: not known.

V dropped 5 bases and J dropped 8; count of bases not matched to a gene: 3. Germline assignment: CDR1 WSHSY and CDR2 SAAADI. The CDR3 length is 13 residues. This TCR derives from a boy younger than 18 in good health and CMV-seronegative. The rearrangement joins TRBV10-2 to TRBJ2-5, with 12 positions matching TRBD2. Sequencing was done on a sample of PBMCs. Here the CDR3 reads CASSRLAGDTQYF. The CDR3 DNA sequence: TGCGCCAGCAGTAGACTAGCGGGGGATACCCAGTACTTC.